The T cell receptor (beta chain) described here comes from a study of Ad26.COV2.S vaccination and SARS-CoV-2 variants. Study details: Within the COV1001 Ad26.COV2.S trial arm, the donor was enrolled. Study-wide findings and caveats: Breadth measured for non-spike TCRs was similar across vaccine and placebo recipients. Substantial breadth was reported for post-vaccination spike-specific CD8+ and CD4+ T cells.

Profiling relied on immunoSEQ multiplex PCR, and the TCRdb table lists in-frame clones only, not all of them. The table lists about half a million clones, 89% of them singletons, with about 1.5% in the top ten. Treatment: around 19 received Ad26.COV2.S at low or high dose, single or two shots; several received placebo; per-sample allocation not given. Day 63 after the first vaccine or placebo injection was the time point for sampling. Recruitment in Boston yielded a donor of adult age, 18-55 years. With regard to this clone: As yet, its antigen is unknown.

Germline V gene data show CDR1 as SGHRS and CDR2 as YFSETQ. V was pared by 1 base and J by 0 bases, with 8 bases between. CDR3 size: 14 residues. The material sequenced was peripheral blood, taken in a trial of Ad26.COV2.S vaccine versus placebo. The chain couples TRBV5-1 to TRBJ2-7, with no clear D. This sequence originates from a person between 18 and 60 years old who received the Ad26.COV2.S COVID-19 vaccine or a placebo. The chain's CDR3 is CASSLLTVSYEQYF. The CDR3 nucleotides are TGCGCCAGCAGCTTGCTCACGGTCTCCTACGAGCAGTACTTC.